These 19 T cell receptor beta chains came from one sample sequenced in a study of CD8 T cells in Susac syndrome. The RNA, about 0.5 to 1 ug, was put through reverse transcription using random hexamers. TCRdb called the immunoSEQ multiplex PCR reads again in MiXCR, with one record for every CDR3 protein. The sample records some 200,000 distinct CDR3 sequences, 91% being singletons. Sequencing was performed on CD4+ T cells from PBMCs. The receptors were sampled from a human donor with Susac syndrome.

V gene TRBV28 combines with J gene TRBJ2-3, with 8 bases aligning to TRBD1. J lost 1 base, V lost 6 bases, and 9 bases had no gene match. CDR3 length: 16 residues. Germline lookup yields CDR1 MDHEN and CDR2 SYDVKM. CDR3 sequence reads: CASSPDRGKGTDTQYF. Here the CDR3 DNA reads TGTGCCAGCAGCCCTGACAGGGGTAAGGGCACAGATACGCAGTATTTT.

The V and J genes are TRBV10-3 and TRBJ1-5; D remains ambiguous. Trimming took 4 bases from V and 0 from J, leaving 4 bases between them. From germline, CDR1 is ENHRY and CDR2 SYGVKD. The CDR3 contains 13 residues. The CDR3 DNA reads TGTGCCATCAGTGGCGATAGCAATCAGCCCCAGCATTTT. This sequence encodes CAISGDSNQPQHF.

This clonotype was recorded a few times. The chain joins TRBV2 to TRBJ2-7; D is possibly TRBD1 (6 bases). Deletions cut 6 bases from V and 6 bases from J, with 18 bases between. This CDR3 contains 14 residues. Germline loops: CDR1 SNHLY, CDR2 FYNNEI. As DNA, the CDR3 is TGTGCCAGCAGGACAGCCTCTTACAGGGTCGAGCAGTACTTC. Translation gives CASRTASYRVEQYF.

The chain combines TRBV3-1 with TRBJ1-1; D remains ambiguous. With 2 bases removed from V and 2 bases from J, the gap between germline ends came to 9 bases. This CDR3 region has 14 residues. In germline, CDR1 is LGHDT, CDR2 YNNKEL (reference sequence). CDR3 bases: TGTGCCAGCAGCCAAAACGGGCTAAACACTGAAGCTTTCTTT. This codes for CASSQNGLNTEAFF. Using reference TRBV3-1 and TRBJ1-1 for the parts outside the CDR3, the full variable domain is DTAVSQTPKYLVTQMGNDKSIKCEQNLGHDTMYWYKQDSKKFLKIMFSYNNKELIINETVPNRFSPKSPDKAHLNLHINSLELGDSAVYFCASSQNGLNTEAFFGQGTRLTVV.

The rearrangement links TRBV25-1 to TRBJ1-3, with D unresolved. This CDR3 region has 16 residues. Trimming stripped 4 bases from V and 1 base from J, with 14 bases between. From germline, CDR1 is MGHDK and CDR2 SYGVNS. The CDR3 spells CASSVHGGGSGNTIYF. CDR3 bases: TGTGCCAGCAGTGTTCATGGTGGTGGATCTGGAAACACCATATATTTT.

The chain combines TRBV29-1 with TRBJ1-3, with 9 bases lining up with TRBD1. Unmatched junction bases numbered 3, after V lost 4 bases and J lost 2 bases. Germline CDR1 is SQVTM and CDR2 is ANQGSEA. The CDR3 contains 14 residues. Written as DNA, the CDR3 is TGCAGCGTTGTAGGACAGGGGCCTGGAAACACCATATATTTT. Amino acid sequence: CSVVGQGPGNTIYF.

This rearrangement joins TRBV20-1 to TRBJ2-3; D tentatively fits TRBD1 or TRBD2 (5 bases each). This CDR3 is 12 amino acids long. From germline, CDR1 is DFQATT and CDR2 SNEGSKA (reference sequence). The V and J ends lost 6 bases and 2 bases respectively, with 9 bases between them. The CDR3 nucleotides are TGCAGTGCGCCCGGGACCACAGATACGCAGTATTTT. As protein: CSAPGTTDTQYF.

The rearrangement joins TRBV20-1 to TRBJ1-3, with D possibly TRBD1 on 5 matching bases. CDR3 size: 15 residues. The germline CDR1 and CDR2 sequences are DFQATT and SNEGSKA (reference sequence). V was clipped by 2 bases and J by 3 bases, with 14 bases between them. CDR3 protein: CSARPSWGVGNTIYF. Written as DNA, the CDR3 is TGCAGTGCTAGACCCTCATGGGGGGTTGGAAACACCATATATTTT.

This chain links TRBV9 with TRBJ2-7; 10 bases map to TRBD1. The V segment lost 4 bases and the J segment 3 bases; nucleotides outside the gene matches: 10. Per the germline V gene, CDR1 is SGDLS and CDR2 is YYNGEE. The CDR3 contains 16 residues. DNA for the CDR3: TGTGCCAGCAGCATCGGGACAGGGGAGTCTCTCTACGAGCAGTACTTC. Translated: CASSIGTGESLYEQYF.

This chain uses TRBV6-5 with TRBJ1-6, with 7 bases matching TRBD1. V gave up 4 bases and J gave up 6 bases; unmatched junction bases: 9. Germline V gene sequence: CDR1 MNHEY, CDR2 SVGAGI. The CDR3 length is 16 residues. CDR3 loop: CASSFLQGSLNSPLHF. Written as DNA, the CDR3 is TGTGCCAGCAGTTTCCTACAGGGGTCCCTTAATTCACCCCTCCACTTT.

The chain links TRBV6-5 to TRBJ1-1, with a tentative D call TRBD1 (5 bases). The CDR3 totals 14 residues. Germline V gives CDR1 MNHEY, CDR2 SVGAGI. V dropped 6 bases and J dropped 4 bases, with 15 bases sitting between them. The CDR3 is CASREVGGTTEAFF. The CDR3 nucleotides read TGTGCCAGCAGGGAGGTGGGGGGAACCACTGAAGCTTTCTTT.

The V and J genes are TRBV3-1 and TRBJ1-2; D is perhaps TRBD1 (6 bases). Trimming removed 1 base at V and 4 bases at J, with 10 bases between. The CDR3 is made up of 14 amino acids. Germline V gives CDR1 LGHDT, CDR2 YNNKEL (reference sequence). Written as DNA, the CDR3 is TGTGCCAGCAGCCAAGGGGGGCGCGGCTATGGCTACACCTTC. Protein sequence: CASSQGGRGYGYTF.

CDR3 amino acids: CASTPAQGNTEAFF. Here the CDR3 DNA reads TGTGCCAGTACCCCTGCGCAGGGGAACACTGAAGCTTTCTTT. This rearrangement joins TRBV19 to TRBJ1-1, with D perhaps TRBD1 (5 bases). Trimming removed 7 bases from V and 1 base from J, with 13 bases in between. The V gene's germline CDR1 is LNHDA and CDR2 SQIVND (reference sequence). The CDR3 has 14 amino acids.

The chain links TRBV20-1 to TRBJ2-7; 8 nucleotides match TRBD1. CDR3 size: 12 residues. Germline trimming cut 4 bases from V and 4 bases from J; bases unmatched to any gene: 3. The germline V gene encodes CDR1 DFQATT and CDR2 SNEGSKA (reference sequence). The CDR3 sequence: CSATGGGYEQYF. The CDR3 bases are TGCAGTGCTACAGGGGGCGGGTACGAGCAGTACTTC.

This chain connects TRBV20-1 to TRBJ2-1, with 7 bases lining up with TRBD2. Germline CDR1 DFQATT, CDR2 SNEGSKA (reference sequence). CDR3 length equals 14 residues. Trimming cost V 1 base and J 5 bases; bases outside gene matches: 5. In DNA form, the CDR3 reads TGCAGTGCTAGAGGCGGGGGAGCTAACAATGAGCAGTTCTTC. Translating gives CSARGGGANNEQFF.

V is TRBV5-1 and J is TRBJ2-6, with TRBD1 matching over 10 bases. The V and J ends lost 3 bases and 0 bases, in that order; junction bases with no gene match: 6. This CDR3 is 18 amino acids long. Germline loops: CDR1 SGHRS, CDR2 YFSETQ. CDR3 coding DNA: TGCGCCAGCAGCTACGGACAGGGGGAGTTCTCTGGGGCCAACGTCCTGACTTTC. Protein sequence: CASSYGQGEFSGANVLTF.

V usage is TRBV30 and J usage is TRBJ1-1; TRBD1 aligns across 8 bases. The CDR3 spans 17 residues. V dropped 7 bases and J dropped 0; count of bases not matched to a gene: 16. Germline V lookup: CDR1 GTSNPN, CDR2 SVGIG (reference sequence). CDR3 DNA sequence: TGTGCCTCGGTCGGGACAGGAGCTTTCTTCATGAACACTGAAGCTTTCTTT. It is translated as CASVGTGAFFMNTEAFF.

V and J are TRBV14 and TRBJ2-7; TRBD2 matches at 13 bases. From germline, CDR1 is SGHDN and CDR2 FVKESK. The CDR3 consists of 18 residues. The V and J ends lost 4 bases and 4 bases, in that order; junction bases with no gene match: 13. DNA of the CDR3: TGTGCCAGCAGCCCAAGACGTACTAGCGGGAGGGCCAGGTACGAGCAGTACTTC. Protein sequence: CASSPRRTSGRARYEQYF. The full variable domain, in which reference TRBV14 and TRBJ2-7 provide the parts outside the CDR3, is EAGVTQFPSHSVIEKGQTVTLRCDPISGHDNLYWYRRVMGKEIKFLLHFVKESKQDESGMPNNRFLAERTGGTYSTLKVQPAELEDSGVYFCASSPRRTSGRARYEQYFGPGTRLTVT.

The V and J genes are TRBV7-3 and TRBJ2-1, with 9 bases matching TRBD2. CDR3 length: 16 amino acids. After removal of 2 bases from V and 9 bases from J, the junction contained 11 bases not matched to a gene. CDR1 SGHTA and CDR2 FQGTGA come from the germline V gene. The CDR3 DNA sequence: TGTGCCAGCAGCTTATGGTTCGCGGGAGGGCCGGGTGAGCAGTTCTTC. It translates to CASSLWFAGGPGEQFF. The full variable domain, rest sourced from reference TRBV7-3 and TRBJ2-1, is GAGVSQTPSNKVTEKGKYVELRCDPISGHTALYWYRQSLGQGPEFLIYFQGTGAADDSGLPNDRFFAVRPEGSVSTLKIQRTERGDSAVYLCASSLWFAGGPGEQFFGPGTRLTVL.